A selection of T cell receptor beta chains follows, all from one sample in a study of T-cell reconstitution after alpha-beta-depleted transplantation in children. Using its own MiXCR run on the PCR reads, TCRdb lists one record per CDR3 protein. The data hold around 78,000 distinct CDR3 sequences, with approximately 7.3% observed a single time. Source: PBMCs from the stem cell graft donor, taken from the stem cell graft. These receptors were taken from a human donor who donated a stem cell graft to a child with acute lymphoblastic leukemia. Each CDR3 is given with its conserved first and last residue. Each record gives: V gene, J gene, D gene, clone size, CDR3 protein, CDR3 DNA. The D gene is left open where the match is weak. Clone size is given for some rows only: seen once, a few or many times, or a class if the clone is expanded.

v_gene: TRBV7-2; j_gene: TRBJ2-3; d_gene: NA; abundance: many; CDR3aa: CASSLAPGPGNTQYF; CDR3nt: TGTGCCAGCAGCTTAGCGCCGGGCCCGGGGAATACGCAGTATTTT
v_gene: TRBV27; j_gene: TRBJ1-4; d_gene: TRBD1; abundance: many; CDR3aa: CASRSGQYNEKLFF; CDR3nt: TGTGCCAGCAGGTCGGGACAGTATAATGAAAAACTGTTTTTT
v_gene: TRBV19; j_gene: TRBJ1-5; d_gene: NA; abundance: many; CDR3aa: CASSIGARSPQPQHF; CDR3nt: TGTGCCAGTAGTATCGGGGCCAGGAGTCCGCAGCCCCAGCATTTT
v_gene: TRBV6-5; j_gene: TRBJ1-1; d_gene: TRBD1; abundance: many; CDR3aa: CASSNAASGTGGAAAFF; CDR3nt: TGTGCCAGCAGCAACGCCGCCTCCGGGACAGGGGGCGCCGCGGCTTTCTTT
v_gene: TRBV28; j_gene: TRBJ2-7; d_gene: TRBD2; abundance: NA; CDR3aa: CASSPSGTIYEQYF; CDR3nt: TGTGCCAGCAGTCCTTCCGGGACTATCTACGAGCAGTACTTC
v_gene: TRBV9; j_gene: TRBJ2-6; d_gene: NA; abundance: NA; CDR3aa: CASSVPLRDIPPVGANVLTF; CDR3nt: TGTGCCAGCAGCGTACCCCTACGGGACATTCCTCCGGTAGGGGCCAACGTCCTGACTTTC
v_gene: TRBV27; j_gene: TRBJ2-3; d_gene: NA; abundance: NA; CDR3aa: CASSFALDSTDTQYF; CDR3nt: TGTGCCAGCAGTTTCGCTTTGGACAGCACAGATACGCAGTATTTT
v_gene: TRBV29-1; j_gene: TRBJ2-3; d_gene: TRBD2; abundance: few; CDR3aa: CSTPASGRARTITDTQYF; CDR3nt: TGCAGCACCCCTGCTAGCGGGAGGGCCCGAACGATCACAGATACGCAGTATTTT
v_gene: TRBV7-8; j_gene: TRBJ2-2; d_gene: NA; abundance: many; CDR3aa: CASSSWDKNTGELFF; CDR3nt: TGTGCCAGCAGCTCTTGGGACAAGAACACCGGGGAGCTGTTTTTT
v_gene: TRBV19; j_gene: TRBJ1-4; d_gene: NA; abundance: NA; CDR3aa: CASSHLVSFDEKLFF; CDR3nt: TGTGCCAGTAGTCATCTCGTCAGCTTCGACGAAAAACTGTTTTTT
v_gene: TRBV19; j_gene: TRBJ2-1; d_gene: TRBD2; abundance: NA; CDR3aa: CASSIMGDSGVSYNEQFF; CDR3nt: TGTGCCAGTAGTATAATGGGGGATAGCGGGGTCTCCTACAATGAGCAGTTCTTC
v_gene: TRBV3-1; j_gene: TRBJ2-1; d_gene: NA; abundance: many; CDR3aa: CASSLLGGYNEQFF; CDR3nt: TGTGCCAGCAGCCTCCTGGGGGGTTACAATGAGCAGTTCTTC
v_gene: TRBV7-3; j_gene: TRBJ1-2; d_gene: NA; abundance: NA; CDR3aa: CASSPRTPLGYGYTF; CDR3nt: TGTGCCAGCAGCCCCCGGACTCCCCTGGGCTATGGCTACACCTTC
v_gene: TRBV20-1; j_gene: TRBJ2-7; d_gene: TRBD2; abundance: many; CDR3aa: CSAIQFSGGDGDEQYF; CDR3nt: TGCAGTGCCATCCAGTTTAGCGGGGGGGACGGAGACGAGCAGTACTTC
v_gene: TRBV6-6; j_gene: TRBJ2-7; d_gene: TRBD1; abundance: NA; CDR3aa: CASSYSDRPPYEQYF; CDR3nt: TGTGCCAGCAGTTACTCGGACAGGCCTCCCTACGAGCAGTACTTC
v_gene: TRBV4-2; j_gene: TRBJ2-7; d_gene: TRBD2; abundance: NA; CDR3aa: CASSQAIREAGEQYF; CDR3nt: TGTGCCAGCAGCCAAGCTATCCGGGAGGCCGGCGAGCAGTACTTC
v_gene: TRBV16; j_gene: TRBJ2-7; d_gene: NA; abundance: NA; CDR3aa: CASSQQTRTYEQYF; CDR3nt: TGTGCCAGCAGCCAGCAGACAAGAACCTACGAGCAGTACTTC
v_gene: TRBV20-1; j_gene: TRBJ2-1; d_gene: TRBD2; abundance: many; CDR3aa: CSAINLAGTFNEQFF; CDR3nt: TGCAGTGCCATCAACTTAGCGGGCACGTTCAATGAGCAGTTCTTC
v_gene: TRBV27; j_gene: TRBJ1-4; d_gene: NA; abundance: NA; CDR3aa: CASSPQGDEKLFF; CDR3nt: TGTGCCAGCAGTCCACAGGGCGATGAAAAACTGTTTTTT
v_gene: TRBV5-1; j_gene: TRBJ1-1; d_gene: NA; abundance: NA; CDR3aa: CASRSPSATEAFF; CDR3nt: TGCGCCAGCAGATCCCCCAGCGCCACTGAAGCTTTCTTT
v_gene: TRBV7-9; j_gene: TRBJ1-1; d_gene: TRBD1; abundance: many; CDR3aa: CASSPGGRSTEAFF; CDR3nt: TGTGCCAGCAGCCCAGGGGGACGAAGCACTGAAGCTTTCTTT
v_gene: TRBV6-1; j_gene: TRBJ2-7; d_gene: TRBD2; abundance: few; CDR3aa: CATVTGTNSYEQYF; CDR3nt: TGTGCCACCGTAACCGGGACTAATTCCTACGAGCAGTACTTC
v_gene: TRBV29-1; j_gene: TRBJ2-3; d_gene: NA; abundance: NA; CDR3aa: CSVGPGDTQYF; CDR3nt: TGCAGCGTCGGTCCAGGAGATACGCAGTATTTT
v_gene: TRBV12-3/TRBV12-4; j_gene: TRBJ2-2; d_gene: NA; abundance: many; CDR3aa: CASTQAGELFF; CDR3nt: TGTGCCAGCACCCAGGCCGGGGAGCTGTTTTTT
v_gene: TRBV12-3/TRBV12-4; j_gene: TRBJ2-7; d_gene: NA; abundance: NA; CDR3aa: CASSYTVPYEQYF; CDR3nt: TGTGCCAGCAGTTATACAGTTCCCTACGAGCAGTACTTC
v_gene: TRBV24-1; j_gene: TRBJ1-2; d_gene: NA; abundance: NA; CDR3aa: CATSDHRVHYGYTF; CDR3nt: TGTGCCACCAGTGACCACAGGGTGCACTATGGCTACACCTTC
v_gene: TRBV5-1; j_gene: TRBJ1-4; d_gene: NA; abundance: many; CDR3aa: CASSLALRDPINEKLFF; CDR3nt: TGCGCCAGCAGCTTGGCGTTGAGGGACCCTATTAATGAAAAACTGTTTTTT
v_gene: TRBV24-1; j_gene: TRBJ1-1; d_gene: NA; abundance: few; CDR3aa: CATRAGMETEAFF; CDR3nt: TGTGCCACCAGGGCCGGCATGGAAACTGAAGCTTTCTTT
v_gene: TRBV2; j_gene: TRBJ2-3; d_gene: NA; abundance: many; CDR3aa: CARLSSDTQYF; CDR3nt: TGTGCCAGACTTAGTAGTGATACGCAGTATTTT
v_gene: TRBV25-1; j_gene: TRBJ1-1; d_gene: NA; abundance: NA; CDR3aa: CASSYRPPGANTEAFF; CDR3nt: TGTGCCAGCAGTTATAGGCCCCCAGGCGCGAACACTGAAGCTTTCTTT
v_gene: TRBV7-1; j_gene: TRBJ1-2; d_gene: TRBD1; abundance: few; CDR3aa: CASSSGQGSFPYGYTF; CDR3nt: TGTGCCAGCAGCTCCGGACAGGGGTCATTTCCCTATGGCTACACCTTC
v_gene: TRBV4-2; j_gene: TRBJ1-1; d_gene: NA; abundance: many; CDR3aa: CASSPSDLMNTEAFF; CDR3nt: TGTGCCAGCAGCCCTTCCGACCTCATGAACACTGAAGCTTTCTTT
v_gene: TRBV19; j_gene: TRBJ1-2; d_gene: TRBD1; abundance: NA; CDR3aa: CASSTLSTGTYGYTF; CDR3nt: TGTGCCAGTAGTACCCTATCGACAGGGACTTATGGCTACACCTTC
v_gene: TRBV6-5; j_gene: TRBJ2-1; d_gene: NA; abundance: few; CDR3aa: CASSYRGDEQFF; CDR3nt: TGTGCCAGCAGTTACAGGGGGGATGAGCAGTTCTTC
v_gene: TRBV5-1; j_gene: TRBJ2-3; d_gene: TRBD2; abundance: many; CDR3aa: CASSSGRTSGSTDTQYF; CDR3nt: TGCGCCAGCAGCTCCGGGAGGACTAGCGGGTCCACAGATACGCAGTATTTT
v_gene: TRBV20-1; j_gene: TRBJ2-7; d_gene: TRBD2; abundance: few; CDR3aa: CCARRGGPAGPYEQYF; CDR3nt: TGCTGTGCTAGAAGGGGAGGACCAGCGGGGCCCTACGAGCAGTACTTC
v_gene: TRBV5-1; j_gene: TRBJ1-6; d_gene: NA; abundance: many; CDR3aa: CASSPEKGPNSPLHF; CDR3nt: TGCGCCAGCAGCCCGGAGAAGGGTCCGAATTCACCCCTCCACTTT
v_gene: TRBV29-1; j_gene: TRBJ2-7; d_gene: NA; abundance: many; CDR3aa: CSVAGSSYEQYF; CDR3nt: TGCAGCGTTGCGGGAAGCTCCTACGAGCAGTACTTC
v_gene: TRBV11-2; j_gene: TRBJ2-1; d_gene: NA; abundance: many; CDR3aa: CASSFTDPSYNEQFF; CDR3nt: TGTGCCAGCAGCTTTACGGACCCCTCCTACAATGAGCAGTTCTTC
v_gene: TRBV27; j_gene: TRBJ2-5; d_gene: TRBD2; abundance: many; CDR3aa: CASRGLADQETQYF; CDR3nt: TGTGCCAGCAGGGGTCTAGCGGACCAAGAGACCCAGTACTTC
v_gene: TRBV5-1; j_gene: TRBJ2-7; d_gene: TRBD1; abundance: many; CDR3aa: CASSLERTGHEQYF; CDR3nt: TGCGCCAGCAGCTTGGAGCGGACAGGCCATGAGCAGTACTTC
v_gene: TRBV6-5; j_gene: TRBJ2-3; d_gene: TRBD2; abundance: many; CDR3aa: CASSTQAGGPDTQYF; CDR3nt: TGTGCCAGCAGTACCCAAGCGGGGGGTCCAGATACGCAGTATTTT
v_gene: TRBV7-1; j_gene: TRBJ1-5; d_gene: TRBD1; abundance: NA; CDR3aa: CVSSQSETGTPNQPQHF; CDR3nt: TGTGTCAGCAGTCAAAGCGAGACAGGGACCCCCAATCAGCCCCAGCATTTT
v_gene: TRBV4-2; j_gene: TRBJ1-2; d_gene: NA; abundance: many; CDR3aa: CASSQEIRGNYGYTF; CDR3nt: TGTGCCAGCAGCCAAGAGATTAGGGGTAACTATGGCTACACCTTC
v_gene: TRBV20-1; j_gene: TRBJ1-5; d_gene: TRBD1; abundance: few; CDR3aa: CSALTGGGNQPQHF; CDR3nt: TGCAGTGCACTCACAGGGGGAGGCAATCAGCCCCAGCATTTT
v_gene: TRBV27; j_gene: TRBJ1-5; d_gene: TRBD1; abundance: many; CDR3aa: CASSLRGQGSNQPQHF; CDR3nt: TGTGCCAGCAGTTTAAGGGGACAGGGCAGCAATCAGCCCCAGCATTTT
v_gene: TRBV20-1; j_gene: TRBJ1-2; d_gene: NA; abundance: many; CDR3aa: CSARPSLQGRYGYTF; CDR3nt: TGCAGTGCTAGACCTTCACTACAGGGCCGCTATGGCTACACCTTC
v_gene: TRBV6-5; j_gene: TRBJ1-1; d_gene: NA; abundance: many; CDR3aa: CASSSLAVVTEAFF; CDR3nt: TGTGCCAGCAGCAGTCTAGCGGTAGTCACTGAAGCTTTCTTT
v_gene: TRBV5-1; j_gene: TRBJ1-1; d_gene: NA; abundance: many; CDR3aa: CASSLEDRSTEAFF; CDR3nt: TGCGCCAGCAGCTTGGAGGACCGATCCACTGAAGCTTTCTTT
v_gene: TRBV12-3/TRBV12-4; j_gene: TRBJ1-2; d_gene: NA; abundance: many; CDR3aa: CASSFDPYGYTF; CDR3nt: TGTGCCAGCAGTTTCGACCCCTATGGCTACACCTTC
v_gene: TRBV5-1; j_gene: TRBJ2-7; d_gene: NA; abundance: many; CDR3aa: CASSLSPDSLEQYF; CDR3nt: TGCGCCAGCAGCTTGTCCCCGGACAGTCTCGAGCAGTACTTC
v_gene: TRBV28; j_gene: TRBJ2-7; d_gene: TRBD2; abundance: NA; CDR3aa: CASSTSGSSYEQYF; CDR3nt: TGTGCCAGCAGTACTAGCGGGAGTTCCTACGAGCAGTACTTC
v_gene: TRBV10-3; j_gene: TRBJ2-3; d_gene: NA; abundance: many; CDR3aa: CAISEFGGVGTDTQYF; CDR3nt: TGTGCCATCAGTGAGTTTGGGGGCGTTGGCACAGATACGCAGTATTTT
v_gene: TRBV5-1; j_gene: TRBJ2-2; d_gene: NA; abundance: few; CDR3aa: CARSSRPLSGELFF; CDR3nt: TGTGCCAGGAGCTCCCGGCCACTCAGCGGGGAGCTGTTTTTT
v_gene: TRBV9; j_gene: TRBJ2-3; d_gene: NA; abundance: NA; CDR3aa: CASSVVGTSTDTQYF; CDR3nt: TGTGCCAGCAGCGTAGTGGGGACTAGCACAGATACGCAGTATTTT
v_gene: TRBV20-1; j_gene: TRBJ2-4; d_gene: TRBD1; abundance: many; CDR3aa: CSAKQGAKNIQYF; CDR3nt: TGCAGTGCTAAACAGGGGGCCAAAAACATTCAGTACTTC
v_gene: TRBV10-3; j_gene: TRBJ1-1; d_gene: TRBD1; abundance: many; CDR3aa: CAISELQGSTFF; CDR3nt: TGTGCCATCAGTGAGTTACAGGGGAGTACTTTCTTT
v_gene: TRBV7-8; j_gene: TRBJ2-3; d_gene: NA; abundance: many; CDR3aa: CATYIIGSSTDTQYF; CDR3nt: TGTGCCACCTACATAATCGGCTCTAGCACAGATACGCAGTATTTT